This TCR beta chain is from a study of blood T cell repertoires in COVID-19. Background on the study: COVID-19 samples collected from the United States, Italy and Spain covered acute and convalescent phases.

Only in-frame clones appear in the TCRdb table, and some are missing; sequencing was by immunoSEQ multiplex PCR. The table has about 280,000 clones, about 83% seen once. Trimming removed 6 bases from V and 0 bases from J, with 22 bases in between. Germline V gene lookup returns CDR1 SGHDT and CDR2 YYEEEE. This CDR3 is 18 amino acids long. Participants' own reports of clinical history determined their cohort assignment. The chain recombines TRBV5-6 with TRBJ2-4; a weak D match, TRBD1 (5 bases). Sequencing input: PBMCs or T cells enriched from blood (not recorded which). This TCR was sampled from a woman aged 40 to 55 who had recovered from COVID-19. The CDR3 region is CASTRGSPPRVAKNIQYF. The CDR3 region has the DNA TGTGCCAGCACCCGAGGATCTCCCCCCAGGGTAGCCAAAAACATTCAGTACTTC.